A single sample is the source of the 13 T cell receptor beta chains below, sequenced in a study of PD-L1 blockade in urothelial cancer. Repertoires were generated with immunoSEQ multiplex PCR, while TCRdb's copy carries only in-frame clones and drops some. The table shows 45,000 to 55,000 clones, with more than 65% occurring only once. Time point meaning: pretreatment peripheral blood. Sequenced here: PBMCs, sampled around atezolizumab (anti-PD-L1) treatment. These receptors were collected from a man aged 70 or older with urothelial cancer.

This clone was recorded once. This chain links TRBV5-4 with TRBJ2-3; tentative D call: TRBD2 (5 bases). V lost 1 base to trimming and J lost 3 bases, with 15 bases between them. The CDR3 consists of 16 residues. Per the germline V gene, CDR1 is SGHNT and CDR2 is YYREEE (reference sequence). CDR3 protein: CASSLSEGRRTDTQYF. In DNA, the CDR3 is TGTGCCAGCAGCTTGAGCGAGGGCCGGAGGACAGATACGCAGTATTTT.

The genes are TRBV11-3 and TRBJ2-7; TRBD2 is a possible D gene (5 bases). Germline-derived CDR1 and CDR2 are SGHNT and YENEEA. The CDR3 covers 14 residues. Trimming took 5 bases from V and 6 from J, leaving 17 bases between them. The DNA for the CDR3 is TGTGCCAGCAGCGCGGACGGGGTATCGGCCGAGCAGTACTTC. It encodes CASSADGVSAEQYF.

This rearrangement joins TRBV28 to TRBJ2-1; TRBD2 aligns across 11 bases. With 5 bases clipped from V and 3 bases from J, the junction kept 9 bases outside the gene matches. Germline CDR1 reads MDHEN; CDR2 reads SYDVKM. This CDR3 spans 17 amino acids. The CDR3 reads CASSTIDSGRGYNEQFF. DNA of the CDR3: TGTGCCAGCAGTACAATCGATAGCGGGAGGGGCTACAATGAGCAGTTCTTC.

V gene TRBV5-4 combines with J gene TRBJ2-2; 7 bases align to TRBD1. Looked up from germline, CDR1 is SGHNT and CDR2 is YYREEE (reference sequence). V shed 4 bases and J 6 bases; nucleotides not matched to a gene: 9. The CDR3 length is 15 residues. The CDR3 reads CASSQETGRPGELFF. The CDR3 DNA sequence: TGTGCCAGCAGCCAAGAGACAGGGCGGCCCGGGGAGCTGTTTTTT. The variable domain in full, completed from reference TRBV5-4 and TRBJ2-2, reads ETGVTQSPTHLIKTRGQQVTLRCSSQSGHNTVSWYQQALGQGPQFIFQYYREEENGRGNFPPRFSGLQFPNYSSELNVNALELDDSALYLCASSQETGRPGELFFGEGSRLTVL.

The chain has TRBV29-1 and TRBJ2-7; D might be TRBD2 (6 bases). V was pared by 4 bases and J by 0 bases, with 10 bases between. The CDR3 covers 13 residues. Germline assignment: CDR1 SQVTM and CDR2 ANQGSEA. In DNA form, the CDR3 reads TGCAGCGTTGGGGTTAGCGGCTCCTACGAGCAGTACTTC. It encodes CSVGVSGSYEQYF.

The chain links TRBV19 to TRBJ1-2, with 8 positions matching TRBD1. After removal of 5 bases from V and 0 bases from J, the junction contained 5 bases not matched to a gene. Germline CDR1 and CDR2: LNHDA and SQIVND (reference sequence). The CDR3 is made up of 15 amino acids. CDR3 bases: TGTGCCAGTAGTGACGTCAGGGGGCCTAACTATGGCTACACCTTC. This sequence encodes CASSDVRGPNYGYTF. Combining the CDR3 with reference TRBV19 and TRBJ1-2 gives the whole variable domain DGGITQSPKYLFRKEGQNVTLSCEQNLNHDAMYWYRQDPGQGLRLIYYSQIVNDFQKGDIAEGYSVSREKKESFPLTVTSAQKNPTAFYLCASSDVRGPNYGYTFGSGTRLTVV.

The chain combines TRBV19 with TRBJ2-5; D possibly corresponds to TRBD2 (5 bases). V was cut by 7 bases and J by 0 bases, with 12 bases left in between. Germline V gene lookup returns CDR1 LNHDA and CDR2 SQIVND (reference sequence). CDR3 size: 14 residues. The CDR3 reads CASKGDWNQETQYF. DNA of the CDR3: TGTGCCAGTAAGGGAGACTGGAACCAAGAGACCCAGTACTTC.

The CDR3 loop is CASSTGGLAGGPSYNEQFF. For the CDR3, the DNA is TGTGCCAGCAGCACCGGCGGACTAGCGGGAGGACCCTCCTACAATGAGCAGTTCTTC. The chain joins TRBV7-3 to TRBJ2-1, with 14 positions matching TRBD2. The J segment lost 0 bases and the V segment lost 5 bases, leaving 9 bases of the junction unmatched. The CDR3 is 19 amino acids. Germline V gives CDR1 SGHTA, CDR2 FQGTGA.

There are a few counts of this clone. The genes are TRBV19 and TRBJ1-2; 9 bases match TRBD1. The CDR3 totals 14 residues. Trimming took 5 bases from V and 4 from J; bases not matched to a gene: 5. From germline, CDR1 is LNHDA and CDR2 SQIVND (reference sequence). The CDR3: CASSRGTGTYGYTF. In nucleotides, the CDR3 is TGTGCCAGTAGTCGCGGGACAGGGACCTATGGCTACACCTTC.

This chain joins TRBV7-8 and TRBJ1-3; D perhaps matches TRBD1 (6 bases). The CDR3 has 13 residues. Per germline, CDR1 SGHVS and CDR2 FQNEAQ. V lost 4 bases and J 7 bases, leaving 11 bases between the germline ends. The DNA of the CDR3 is TGTGCCAGCAGCTCAGGGGCCGGGAACACCATATATTTT. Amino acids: CASSSGAGNTIYF.

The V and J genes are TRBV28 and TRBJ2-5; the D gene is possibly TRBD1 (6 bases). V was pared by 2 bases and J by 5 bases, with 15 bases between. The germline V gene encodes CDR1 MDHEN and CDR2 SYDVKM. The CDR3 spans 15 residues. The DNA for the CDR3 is TGTGCCAGCAGTTTACTGACAGGAGGCGATGAGACCCAGTACTTC. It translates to CASSLLTGGDETQYF.

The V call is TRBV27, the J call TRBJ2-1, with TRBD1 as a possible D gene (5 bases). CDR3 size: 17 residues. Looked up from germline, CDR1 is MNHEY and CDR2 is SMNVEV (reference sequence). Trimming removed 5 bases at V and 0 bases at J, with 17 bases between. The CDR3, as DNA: TGTGCCAGCAGTCCGAGAGTCAGGGTCGGCTCCTACAATGAGCAGTTCTTC. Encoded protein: CASSPRVRVGSYNEQFF.

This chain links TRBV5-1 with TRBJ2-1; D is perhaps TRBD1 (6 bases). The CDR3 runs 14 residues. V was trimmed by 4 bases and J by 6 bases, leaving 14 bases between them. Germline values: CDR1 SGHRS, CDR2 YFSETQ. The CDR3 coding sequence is TGCGCCAGCAGCGCCCCGACAGGAGCCAATGAGCAGTTCTTC. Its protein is CASSAPTGANEQFF.